The next 16 T cell receptor beta chains were all read from a single sample in a study of long-term antiretroviral therapy in people with HIV. Survey level was the resolution at which the v3.0 immunoSEQ assay ran. Produced via immunoSEQ multiplex PCR; TCRdb's table is partial and in-frame only. The repertoire holds about 19,000 clones, 79% seen once, with under 8% in the top ten. Sequenced here: unsorted PBMCs, sampled at the start of antiretroviral therapy, before treatment. These receptors all come from a man in his late teens or twenties with HIV.

V is TRBV4-3 and J is TRBJ2-7; D may be TRBD2 (5 bases). Germline V gene sequence: CDR1 LGHNA, CDR2 YSLEER. The CDR3 spans 14 residues. The germline V and J ends were trimmed by 1 base and 2 bases, with 9 bases remaining between them. The CDR3 reads CASSQGEGAYEQYF. The CDR3 DNA follows: TGCGCCAGCAGCCAAGGTGAGGGAGCCTACGAGCAGTACTTC.

This sequence joins TRBV7-2 and TRBJ2-1; D is undetermined. Germline CDR1 SGHTA, CDR2 FQGNSA. The CDR3 runs to 15 residues. The V end was cut by 1 base, the J end by 6 bases, with 13 bases between. The CDR3, as DNA: TGTGCCAGCAGCTTAGTGGTGGGTCCGGGCAATGAGCAGTTCTTC. The encoded protein is CASSLVVGPGNEQFF.

The chain joins TRBV18 to TRBJ2-2, with a tentative D call TRBD2 (6 bases). The V end lost 8 bases, the J end lost 5 bases, and 18 bases lay between the germline ends. This CDR3 comprises 15 residues. CDR1 and CDR2 (germline): KGHSH, LQKENI. The DNA of the CDR3 is TGTGCCAGCCCCCGCGGGACCGCCTTAACCGGGGAGCTGTTTTTT. Its protein is CASPRGTALTGELFF.

The chain links TRBV7-3 to TRBJ2-1; tentatively, D is TRBD1 (7 bases). Germline V gene data show CDR1 as SGHTA and CDR2 as FQGTGA. The CDR3 totals 15 residues. The ends were cut back, 5 bases at V and 1 base at J, with 12 bases in the middle. The CDR3 bases are TGTGCCAGCAGCCCAGGGGGACTTTCCTACAATGAGCAGTTCTTC. Its translation is CASSPGGLSYNEQFF.

This clone came up a few times. The chain has TRBV5-1 and TRBJ2-3; D unresolved. CDR1 and CDR2 (germline): SGHRS, YFSETQ. V was clipped by 0 bases and J by 4 bases, with 12 bases between them. CDR3 length: 15 amino acids. The CDR3 DNA is TGCGCCAGCAGCTTGGGAGGCCCCCCCGCAGATACGCAGTATTTT. This codes for CASSLGGPPADTQYF.

V and J are TRBV30 and TRBJ2-7, with a tentative D call TRBD1 (6 bases). The CDR3 spans 12 residues. Trimming took off 3 bases at V and 1 base at J, with 7 bases between the two ends. In germline, CDR1 is GTSNPN, CDR2 SVGIG (reference sequence). DNA for the CDR3: TGTGCCTGGAGCAGGGGTTCCTACGAGCAGTACTTC. Residues: CAWSRGSYEQYF.

The genes are TRBV11-2 and TRBJ2-1; 8 bases are a match to TRBD2. J was trimmed by 0 bases and V by 2 bases; bases with no gene match: 9. The CDR3 runs to 18 residues. Germline CDR1 SGHAT, CDR2 FQNNGV. CDR3 region: CASSLTWASGSSYNEQFF. The CDR3, as DNA: TGTGCCAGCAGCTTAACTTGGGCTAGCGGGTCCTCCTACAATGAGCAGTTCTTC.

This sequence joins TRBV5-6 and TRBJ2-2; D gene unclear. The germline gives CDR1 SGHDT, CDR2 YYEEEE. This CDR3 comprises 19 residues. V lost 1 base and J 0 bases, leaving 19 bases between the germline ends. In nucleotides, the CDR3 is TGTGCCAGCAGCTTGAATTTTCGACTTGCTACCGCGAACACCGGGGAGCTGTTTTTT. Encoded protein: CASSLNFRLATANTGELFF.

V and J are TRBV19 and TRBJ2-6, with D possibly being TRBD1 or TRBD2 (5 bases each). This CDR3 spans 21 amino acids. CDR1 is LNHDA, CDR2 SQIVND, per germline (reference sequence). V lost 0 bases, J lost 0 bases, and 21 bases lay in between. The CDR3 region is CASSIDRSGPRLSSGANVLTF. CDR3 bases: TGTGCCAGTAGTATAGATAGGTCGGGGCCCAGACTTAGCTCTGGGGCCAACGTCCTGACTTTC.

The chain has TRBV7-9 and TRBJ1-1, with TRBD1 matching 7 bases. CDR1 and CDR2 from the germline V gene are SEHNR and FQNEAQ (reference sequence). V trimming: 4 bases; J trimming: 4 bases; junction bases outside the gene matches: 9. The CDR3 sequence is 15 residues long. DNA of the CDR3: TGTGCCAGCAGCTCACGAAGAGGGGGCACCACTGAAGCTTTCTTT. This sequence encodes CASSSRRGGTTEAFF. Together with reference TRBV7-9 and TRBJ1-1, the CDR3 gives the full variable domain: DTGVSQNPRHKITKRGQNVTFRCDPISEHNRLYWYRQTLGQGPEFLTYFQNEAQLEKSRLLSDRFSAERPKGSFSTLEIQRTEQGDSAMYLCASSSRRGGTTEAFFGQGTRLTVV.

This clone occurred a few times. This chain joins TRBV7-9 and TRBJ2-1; the D is unclear. This CDR3 has 15 amino acids. The germline CDR1 and CDR2 sequences are SEHNR and FQNEAQ (reference sequence). Trimming removed 0 bases at V and 0 bases at J, with 6 bases between. CDR3 in amino acids: CASSLADSSYNEQFF. The CDR3 DNA is TGTGCCAGCAGCTTAGCGGATAGCTCCTACAATGAGCAGTTCTTC.

This clone came up a few times. The V call is TRBV19, the J call TRBJ1-1, with 8 positions matching TRBD1. Germline CDR1 LNHDA, CDR2 SQIVND (reference sequence). V lost 7 bases and J lost 5; bases outside the gene matches: 12. This CDR3 region has 15 residues. This chain's CDR3 is CASTKPQGVITEAFF. The CDR3 DNA is TGTGCCAGTACCAAACCACAGGGGGTTATTACTGAAGCTTTCTTT.

This sequence joins TRBV19 and TRBJ2-7, with 8 positions matching TRBD2. CDR1 and CDR2 (germline): LNHDA, SQIVND (reference sequence). V lost 2 bases and J lost 0; bases outside the gene matches: 3. The CDR3 runs 15 residues. The CDR3 DNA sequence: TGTGCCAGTAGTATAACTAGCGGAACCTCCTACGAGCAGTACTTC. Protein: CASSITSGTSYEQYF.

The rearrangement links TRBV29-1 to TRBJ2-7; 7 bases are shared with TRBD2. CDR1 is SQVTM, CDR2 ANQGSEA, per germline. This CDR3 spans 15 amino acids. J lost 4 bases, V lost 1 base, and 10 bases had no gene match. CDR3 residues: CSVEGSAGERYEQYF. CDR3 in DNA: TGCAGCGTTGAAGGTTCTGCGGGAGAGAGGTACGAGCAGTACTTC.

V and J are TRBV9 and TRBJ1-2, with D hard to call. The V gene's germline CDR1 is SGDLS and CDR2 YYNGEE. The V end lost 0 bases, the J end lost 8 bases, and 11 bases lay between the germline ends. This CDR3 comprises 13 residues. CDR3 in amino acids: CASSVAPRHGYTF. The CDR3 nucleotides read TGTGCCAGCAGCGTAGCTCCCCGGCACGGCTACACCTTC.

The V call is TRBV10-3, the J call TRBJ1-3; D gene unclear. Germline V gives CDR1 ENHRY, CDR2 SYGVKD. The CDR3 runs to 14 residues. Trimming removed 4 bases at V and 1 base at J, with 8 bases between. CDR3 protein: CAISATTSGNTIYF. The CDR3 DNA reads TGTGCCATCAGTGCCACAACGTCTGGAAACACCATATATTTT.